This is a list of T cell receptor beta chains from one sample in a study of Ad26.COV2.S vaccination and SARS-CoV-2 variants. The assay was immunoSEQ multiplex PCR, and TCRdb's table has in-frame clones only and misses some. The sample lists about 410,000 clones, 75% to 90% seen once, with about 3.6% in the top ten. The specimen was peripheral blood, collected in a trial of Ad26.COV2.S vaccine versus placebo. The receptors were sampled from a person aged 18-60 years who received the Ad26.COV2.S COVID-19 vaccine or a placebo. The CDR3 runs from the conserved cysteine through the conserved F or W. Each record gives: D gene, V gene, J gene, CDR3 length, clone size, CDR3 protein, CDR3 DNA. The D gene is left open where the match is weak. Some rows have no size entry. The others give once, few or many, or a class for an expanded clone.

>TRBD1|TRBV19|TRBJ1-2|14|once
CASSPAGGRNGYTF
TGTGCCAGTAGCCCGGCAGGGGGAAGAAATGGCTACACCTTC
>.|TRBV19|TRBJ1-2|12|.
CASSMEGIGYTF
TGTGCCAGTAGTATGGAGGGGATTGGCTACACCTTC
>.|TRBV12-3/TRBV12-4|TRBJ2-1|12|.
CASSFFGNEQFF
TGTGCCAGCAGTTTTTTCGGGAATGAGCAGTTCTTC
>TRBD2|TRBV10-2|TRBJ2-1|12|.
CASSEAGDWAFF
TGCGCCAGCAGTGAGGCGGGGGACTGGGCGTTCTTC
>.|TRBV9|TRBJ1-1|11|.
CASSPIDEAFF
TGTGCCAGCAGCCCTATAGATGAAGCTTTCTTT
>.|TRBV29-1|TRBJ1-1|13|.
CSVVSAENTEAFF
TGCAGCGTTGTTTCCGCGGAGAACACTGAAGCTTTCTTT
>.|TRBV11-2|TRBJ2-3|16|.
CASSLVSGVGADTQYF
TGTGCCAGCAGCTTAGTATCCGGGGTTGGGGCGGATACGCAGTATTTT
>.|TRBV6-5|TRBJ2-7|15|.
CASSYSSGTLYEQYF
TGTGCCAGCAGTTACTCGTCCGGGACGCTCTACGAGCAGTACTTC
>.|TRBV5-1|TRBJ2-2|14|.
CASNSGGNTGELFF
TGCGCCAGCAATTCTGGGGGGAACACCGGGGAGCTGTTTTTT
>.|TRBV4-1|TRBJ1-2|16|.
CASSQEVQGANYGYTF
TGCGCCAGCAGCCAAGAGGTTCAGGGAGCTAACTATGGCTACACCTTC
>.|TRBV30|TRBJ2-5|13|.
CAWSVRVPETQYF
TGTGCCTGGAGTGTCAGGGTTCCAGAGACCCAGTACTTC
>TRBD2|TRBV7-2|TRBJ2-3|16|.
CASSLLGGGITDTQYF
TGTGCCAGCAGCTTACTGGGCGGGGGGATTACAGATACGCAGTATTTT
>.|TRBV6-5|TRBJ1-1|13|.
CASSRTLNTEAFF
TGTGCCAGCAGCCGGACGCTGAACACTGAAGCTTTCTTT
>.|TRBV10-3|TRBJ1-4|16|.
CAISESRAATNEKLFF
TGTGCCATCAGTGAGTCGAGGGCTGCAACTAATGAAAAACTGTTTTTT